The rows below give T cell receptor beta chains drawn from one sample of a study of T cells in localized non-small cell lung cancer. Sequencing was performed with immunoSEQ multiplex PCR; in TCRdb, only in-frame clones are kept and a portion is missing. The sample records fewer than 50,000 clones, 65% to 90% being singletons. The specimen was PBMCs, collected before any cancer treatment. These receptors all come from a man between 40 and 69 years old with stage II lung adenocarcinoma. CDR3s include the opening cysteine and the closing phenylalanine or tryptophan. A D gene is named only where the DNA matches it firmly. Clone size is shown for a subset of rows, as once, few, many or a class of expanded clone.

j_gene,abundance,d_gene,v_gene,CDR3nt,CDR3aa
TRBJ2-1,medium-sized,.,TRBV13,TGTGCCAGCAGGTCTCCCCAGGGACCTGAGCAGTTCTTC,CASRSPQGPEQFF
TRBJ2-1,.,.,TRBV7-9,TGTGCCAGCAGCCCAGGACGACACAATGAGCAGTTCTTC,CASSPGRHNEQFF
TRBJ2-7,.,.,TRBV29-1,TGCAGCGTTATTTGGGGGACCTACGAGCAGTACTTC,CSVIWGTYEQYF
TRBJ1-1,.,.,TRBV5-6,TGTGCCAGCAACGGCCTTAACACTGAAGCTTTCTTT,CASNGLNTEAFF
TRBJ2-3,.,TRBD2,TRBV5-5,TGTGCCAGCAGCTTGACGGGGGGGTTCACAGATACGCAGTATTTT,CASSLTGGFTDTQYF
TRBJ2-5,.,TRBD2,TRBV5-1,TGCGCCAGCAGCGAGGCTAGCGGGAGGGCACAAGAGACCCAGTACTTC,CASSEASGRAQETQYF
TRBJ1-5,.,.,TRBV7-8,TGTGCCAGCAGCTTGGCGACAGGCCCCAATCAGCCCCAGCATTTT,CASSLATGPNQPQHF
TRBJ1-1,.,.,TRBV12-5,TGTGCTAGTGGTCCTGGAGCGGGGGCAGGAGCTTTCTTT,CASGPGAGAGAFF
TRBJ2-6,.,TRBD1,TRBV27,TGTGCCAGCAGTTTAAGGGGCTCGACAGGGCGGCGCTCTGGGGCCAACGTCCTGACTTTC,CASSLRGSTGRRSGANVLTF
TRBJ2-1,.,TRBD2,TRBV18,TGTGCCAGCTCATACGGACTAGCGGGAGGGCCCTACAATGAGCAGTTCTTC,CASSYGLAGGPYNEQFF
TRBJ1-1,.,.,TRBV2,TGTGCCAGCAAACTATTGAGCACTGAAGCTTTCTTT,CASKLLSTEAFF
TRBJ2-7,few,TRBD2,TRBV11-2,TGCGCCAGCAGCCCAAGCGGGGACGCCGCCTCTGAGCAGTACTTC,CASSPSGDAASEQYF
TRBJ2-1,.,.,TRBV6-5,TGTGCCAGCAGTTACTCGGTACTATCCCATGAGCAGTTCTTC,CASSYSVLSHEQFF
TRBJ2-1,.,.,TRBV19,TGTGCCTCCGGAGGGGGGCTGAATGAGCAGTTCTTC,CASGGGLNEQFF
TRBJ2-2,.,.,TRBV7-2,TGTGCCAGCAGCTTAGACGGACCCGGCCGGGAGCTGTTTTTT,CASSLDGPGRELFF
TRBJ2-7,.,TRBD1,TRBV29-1,TGCAGCGTTGAAGCGTGGACAGGGGGCTACGAGCAGTACTTC,CSVEAWTGGYEQYF
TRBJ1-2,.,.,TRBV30,TGTGCCTGGAGTGTGACGGGGTTAGCTAACTATGGCTACACCTTC,CAWSVTGLANYGYTF
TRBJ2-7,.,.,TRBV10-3,TGTGCCATCAGCGACCGGGACCCAGGGCCCTACGAGCAGTACTTC,CAISDRDPGPYEQYF
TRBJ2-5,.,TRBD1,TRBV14,TGTGCCAGCGGCCCGCGTCGATCCTCAGGGGGCCAAGAGACCCAGTACTTC,CASGPRRSSGGQETQYF
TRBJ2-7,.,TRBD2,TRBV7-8,TGTGCCAGCAGCCCCGTCGGGACTAGCTACGAGCAGTACTTC,CASSPVGTSYEQYF
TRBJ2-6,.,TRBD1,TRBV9,TGTGCCAGCAGCGTAGGGGACAGGGTACCTGGGGCCAACGTCCTGACTTTC,CASSVGDRVPGANVLTF
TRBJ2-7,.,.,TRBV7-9,TGTGCCAGCAGCTCTCTTGACTCACTCTACGAGCAGTACTTC,CASSSLDSLYEQYF
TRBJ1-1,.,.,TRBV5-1,TGCGCCAGCAGGTTACCAGGACAGACGAACACTGAAGCTTTCTTT,CASRLPGQTNTEAFF
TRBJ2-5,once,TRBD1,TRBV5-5,TGTGCCAGCAGCTTGGCCTTAGACAGGGGCCAAGAGACCCAGTACTTC,CASSLALDRGQETQYF
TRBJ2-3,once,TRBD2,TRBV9,TGTGCCAGCAGCACCGGGGGAGGGTTGGTTACGCAGTATTTT,CASSTGGGLVTQYF
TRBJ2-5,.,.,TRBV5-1,TGCGCCAGCTATGATGGCTCACCGGGAGAGACCCAGTACTTC,CASYDGSPGETQYF
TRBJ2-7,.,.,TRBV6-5,TGTGCCAGCAGCCCCGAGCAGGGGTCTGCCTACGAGCAGTACTTC,CASSPEQGSAYEQYF
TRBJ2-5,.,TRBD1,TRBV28,TGTGCCAGCAGTTTCCCACGGACAGGGCAAGAGACCCAGTACTTC,CASSFPRTGQETQYF
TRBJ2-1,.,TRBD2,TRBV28,TGTGCCAGTGAAATCGGACTAGCGGGATTTAATGAGCAGTTCTTC,CASEIGLAGFNEQFF
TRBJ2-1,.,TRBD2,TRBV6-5,TGTGCCAGCAGTAAACGGGGGGGGCTCTACAATGAGCAGTTCTTC,CASSKRGGLYNEQFF
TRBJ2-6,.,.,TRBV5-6,TGTGCCAGCAGCGCCGCCGGGGCCTGGTCGAAGGGGGCCAACGTCCTGACTTTC,CASSAAGAWSKGANVLTF
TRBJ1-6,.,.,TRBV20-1,TGCAGTGCTAGTTCATATTCACCCCTCCACTTT,CSASSYSPLHF
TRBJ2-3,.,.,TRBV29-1,TGCAGCGTTGACCCCACTGGAGCTTTCACAGATACGCAGTATTTT,CSVDPTGAFTDTQYF
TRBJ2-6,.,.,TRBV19,TGTGCCAGTAGTAGGGATGAGGGGGCCAACGTCCTGACTTTC,CASSRDEGANVLTF
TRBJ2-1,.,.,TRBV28,TGTGCCAGCATAGCGAGCGGCAATGAGCAGTTCTTC,CASIASGNEQFF
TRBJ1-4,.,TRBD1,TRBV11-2,TGTGCCAGCAGCTTAATCGGGACAGGGGTTTTAACGGATGAAAAACTGTTTTTT,CASSLIGTGVLTDEKLFF
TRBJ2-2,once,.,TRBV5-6,TGTGCCGCTCAGACTAGTAGTTACGGGGAGCTGTTTTTT,CAAQTSSYGELFF
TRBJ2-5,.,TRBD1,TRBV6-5,TGTGCCAGCAGCCGGGACAGTGAGACCCAGTACTTC,CASSRDSETQYF
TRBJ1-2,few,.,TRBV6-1,TGTGCCAGCAGTGAATCGGGGTATAGACTATATGGCTACACCTTC,CASSESGYRLYGYTF
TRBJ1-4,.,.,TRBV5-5,TGTGCCAGCAGCTTGGGGTACAAGGGAACACTGTTTTTT,CASSLGYKGTLFF
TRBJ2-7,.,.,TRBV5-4,TGTGCCAGCACCTCAGGGAAAAGCAACGAGCAGTACTTC,CASTSGKSNEQYF
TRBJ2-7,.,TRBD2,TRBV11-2,TGTGCCAGCAGCTTGCAACTAGCGGGACGACTCGCCTACGAGCAGTACTTC,CASSLQLAGRLAYEQYF
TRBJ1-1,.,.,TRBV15,TGTGCCACCAGCCCCGACGTGTACCTGAACACTGAAGCTTTCTTT,CATSPDVYLNTEAFF
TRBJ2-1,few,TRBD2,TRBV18,TGTGCCAGCTCAACGAAACTAGCGGAATACAATGAGCAGTTCTTC,CASSTKLAEYNEQFF
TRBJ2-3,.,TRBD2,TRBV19,TGTGCCAGTAGTATAGATCCGCTAGCGGGGGGCAGAACAGATACGCAGTATTTT,CASSIDPLAGGRTDTQYF
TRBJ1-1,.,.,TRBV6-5,TGTGCCAGCAGCCGTCGTGAGGGCACTGAAGCTTTCTTT,CASSRREGTEAFF
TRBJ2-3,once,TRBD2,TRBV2,TGTGCCAGCAGTCACCGACTAGCGGGAGGCACAGATACGCAGTATTTT,CASSHRLAGGTDTQYF
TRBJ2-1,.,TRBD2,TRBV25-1,TGTGCCAGCCGTAGTGGGGGGGCCTACAATGAGCAGTTCTTC,CASRSGGAYNEQFF
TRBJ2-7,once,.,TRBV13,TGTGCCAGCAGCATCGAAGGGGGGGGCTACGAGCAGTACTTC,CASSIEGGGYEQYF
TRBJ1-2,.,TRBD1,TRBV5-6,TGTGCCAGCAGCTTGGAGGAGACAGGGGAGGTTGGCTACACCTTC,CASSLEETGEVGYTF
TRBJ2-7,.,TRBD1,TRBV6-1,TGTGCCAGCAGGGCTATCACAGGGGGCAACTACGAGCAGTACTTC,CASRAITGGNYEQYF
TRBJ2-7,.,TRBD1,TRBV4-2,TGTGCCAGCAGCCAAGTATCACAGGGGGCGAACGAGCAGTACTTC,CASSQVSQGANEQYF
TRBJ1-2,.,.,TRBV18,TGTGCCAGCTCCTACACAGAGGGCTATGGCTACACCTTC,CASSYTEGYGYTF
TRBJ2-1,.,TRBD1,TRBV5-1,TGCGCCAGCAGCCCCTTCCGGACAGGTAGAGGCGGCCGGAATGAGCAGTTCTTC,CASSPFRTGRGGRNEQFF
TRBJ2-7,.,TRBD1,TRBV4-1,TGCGCCAGCAGCCAGAGGGGGACAGGGCTCGACGAGCAGTACTTC,CASSQRGTGLDEQYF
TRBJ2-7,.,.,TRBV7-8,TGTGCCAGCAGCTTAGCGGCAGCTGCACACTACGAGCAGTACTTC,CASSLAAAAHYEQYF
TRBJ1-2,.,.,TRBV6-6,TGTGCCAGCAGTTACTCCGGGTTCGAGGGCTACACCTTC,CASSYSGFEGYTF